A selection of T cell receptor beta chains follows, all from one sample in a study of T cell changes during pregnancy in multiple sclerosis. Only in-frame clones appear in the TCRdb table, and some are missing; sequencing was by immunoSEQ multiplex PCR. The profile shows 35,000 to 45,000 clones, approximately 92% of them singletons. The sequencing input was peripheral blood. These TCRs come from a female donor with multiple sclerosis, enrolled in a pregnancy study. Each CDR3 is given with its conserved first and last residue.

V gene | CDR3 protein
TRBV5-1 | CASSQTSGTYNEQFF
TRBV9 | CASSVDSGGRQETQYF
TRBV10-2 | CASSEWGTLYGYTF
TRBV6-1 | CASRDGQVDGYTF
TRBV9 | CASSRTGSIGGYTF
TRBV6-5 | CASSYPGNQETQYF
TRBV7-3 | CASSTQGGVDTEAFF
TRBV7-9 | CASSLGHRTVGGGYTF
TRBV2 | CASSVGGSRGYTF
TRBV7-2 | CASSLEGTSGPYNEQFF
TRBV5-1 | CASRKYGTGVDTEAFF
TRBV7-8 | CASSSPGTGGEQFF
TRBV9 | CASSVGLAGAGSTDTQYF
TRBV5-1 | CASSRTGGAGNTIYF
TRBV10-2 | CASRAESNYGYTF
TRBV11-2 | CASSLDQGGAFF
TRBV7-2 | CASSLEGYYGYTF
TRBV5-6 | CASSLPGGQMGGYTF
TRBV27 | CASSLLGEFNNEQFF
TRBV6-4 | CASSAGGTEAFF
TRBV4-1 | CASSQVYRERYGYTF
TRBV9 | CASSPWISEAFF
TRBV28 | CASGWFGNTIYF
TRBV6-1 | CASSEAISRTPFLSEQYF
TRBV27 | CASSPYLGGANEKLFF
TRBV7-2 | CASSLDLGRGELFF
TRBV2 | CASSEWREVSYEQYF
TRBV30 | CAWSATGVYGYTF
TRBV5-1 | CASSLQDGITEAFF
TRBV11-2 | CASSLVGLRDTEAFF
TRBV6-5 | CATIRRAEAFF